Presented here are 9 T cell receptor beta chains from one specimen sequenced in a study of identical twins. TCRdb recomputed calls from the 5' RACE reads with MiXCR, one row per CDR3 protein. The sample yields roughly 190,000 distinct CDR3 sequences, about 16% seen once. The data were also submitted as part of a second study, on T cells expressing NK-cell markers.

The sample comprised CD8+ T cells sorted from blood. The source is a woman aged 18-29 years in good health.

This clonotype appeared a few times. The chain carries TRBV29-1 and TRBJ2-7; unclear D gene. Germline lookup yields CDR1 SQVTM and CDR2 ANQGSEA. The V end was cut by 7 bases, the J end by 0 bases, with 13 bases between. The length of the CDR3 is 13 residues. The chain's CDR3 is CSARITLSYEQYF. DNA of the CDR3: TGCAGCGCGAGGATCACCCTCTCCTACGAGCAGTACTTC.

The chain recombines TRBV20-1 with TRBJ2-5; 7 bases match TRBD2. Germline values: CDR1 DFQATT, CDR2 SNEGSKA (reference sequence). V was clipped by 5 bases and J by 5 bases; unmatched bases: 8. The CDR3 has 13 residues. Written as DNA, the CDR3 is TGCAGTGCTCCAGCGGGAAAATGGGAGACCCAGTACTTC. Protein: CSAPAGKWETQYF.

The V gene is TRBV10-3, the J gene TRBJ2-7; 9 positions agree with TRBD2. Trimming cost V 8 bases and J 6 bases; bases outside gene matches: 11. CDR1 is ENHRY and CDR2 is SYGVKD in the germline V gene. This CDR3 comprises 14 residues. Written as DNA, the CDR3 is TGTGCCATCGGGGGGACTAGCAAGGGAGTCGAGCAGTACTTC. This translates into CAIGGTSKGVEQYF.

V usage is TRBV29-1 and J usage is TRBJ2-2; D is undetermined. The CDR3 length is 15 residues. The germline gives CDR1 SQVTM, CDR2 ANQGSEA. V lost 0 bases and J lost 4, with 12 bases in between. CDR3 in DNA: TGCAGCGTTGAAGAACGTGGTTTGAGCACCGGGGAGCTGTTTTTT. Its protein product is CSVEERGLSTGELFF.

This clonotype was detected many times. J is TRBJ1-2 and V is TRBV20-1; D is uncertain. The CDR3 runs to 11 residues. Trimming left V 0 bases short and J 8 bases short, with 7 bases between. CDR1 and CDR2 (germline): DFQATT, SNEGSKA (reference sequence). CDR3 nucleotides: TGCAGTGCTAGAGATTTGGGGGGCTACACCTTC. Residues: CSARDLGGYTF.

This chain links TRBV9 with TRBJ2-7; 11 positions match TRBD2. The length of the CDR3 is 15 residues. V shed 2 bases and J 4 bases; nucleotides not matched to a gene: 5. CDR1 is SGDLS, CDR2 YYNGEE, per germline. The CDR3 protein is CASSVFGLAGYEQYF. The CDR3 DNA sequence: TGTGCCAGCAGCGTCTTCGGACTAGCGGGTTACGAGCAGTACTTC.

Of note for this clonotype: The junction departs from the called germline gene at one end, perhaps through a read error. V and J are TRBV7-9 and TRBJ2-7; 7 bases are shared with TRBD2. The CDR3 runs to 14 residues. The germline CDR1 and CDR2 sequences are SEHNR and FQNEAQ (reference sequence). The chain's CDR3 is CASSSSGRTGLLNF. The CDR3 DNA reads as TGTGCCAGCAGCTCCTCCGGGAGGACGGGACTGTTGAACTTC.

This clonotype was detected a few times. This chain links TRBV15 with TRBJ1-1; no clear D gene. CDR1 is LNHNV, CDR2 YYDKDF, per germline (reference sequence). Trimming left V 0 bases short and J 7 bases short, with 9 bases between. The CDR3 runs to 13 residues. This CDR3 is CATSRDRSREAFF. The CDR3, as DNA: TGTGCCACCAGCAGAGATCGTAGCCGTGAAGCTTTCTTT.

This clonotype appeared a few times. The chain employs TRBV7-9 and TRBJ2-5; weak D call: TRBD2 (5 bases). Between the trimmed V and J ends, which lost 5 bases and 2 bases, there was a span of 15 bases. Germline V gives CDR1 SEHNR, CDR2 FQNEAQ (reference sequence). The CDR3 spans 15 residues. For the CDR3, the DNA is TGTGCCAGCAGCCGGCCTTTCGGGGAACAAGAGACCCAGTACTTC. This encodes CASSRPFGEQETQYF.